Listed below are T cell receptor beta chains from one sample, sequenced in a study of T cell responses to AZD1222 COVID-19 vaccine. The assay was immunoSEQ multiplex PCR, and TCRdb's table has in-frame clones only and misses some. The profile shows around 120,000 clones, about 93% of them singletons. The input for sequencing was peripheral blood, taken 28 days after the second AZD1222 dose. The receptor set was obtained from an adult who received the AZD1222 COVID-19 vaccine. The CDR3 runs from the conserved cysteine through the conserved F or W. Size values are once, few and many counts, or a class for expanded clones, and some rows have none.

CDR3aa: CASRLAGQNTGELFF
j_gene: TRBJ2-2
abundance: -
v_gene: TRBV19
len: 15

CDR3aa: CASQGATNYGYTF
j_gene: TRBJ1-2
abundance: -
v_gene: TRBV12-3/TRBV12-4
len: 13

CDR3aa: CASSPKVSFTDTQYF
j_gene: TRBJ2-3
abundance: -
v_gene: TRBV11-2
len: 15

CDR3aa: CASSRGGVTEAFF
j_gene: TRBJ1-1
abundance: -
v_gene: TRBV5-1
len: 13

CDR3aa: CASSPQGAYEKLFF
j_gene: TRBJ1-4
abundance: few
v_gene: TRBV18
len: 14

CDR3aa: CASSQDPSGGSLFGEKLFF
j_gene: TRBJ1-4
abundance: -
v_gene: TRBV4-3
len: 19

CDR3aa: CASSQDWGSEELFF
j_gene: TRBJ1-4
abundance: -
v_gene: TRBV14
len: 14

CDR3aa: CASSSTGNSGNTIYF
j_gene: TRBJ1-3
abundance: -
v_gene: TRBV7-9
len: 15

CDR3aa: CASSPQGYYGYTF
j_gene: TRBJ1-2
abundance: -
v_gene: TRBV6-2/TRBV6-3
len: 13

CDR3aa: CARSRQGANQPQHF
j_gene: TRBJ1-5
abundance: -
v_gene: TRBV4-1
len: 14

CDR3aa: CASSLGQGAEQYF
j_gene: TRBJ2-7
abundance: -
v_gene: TRBV6-2/TRBV6-3
len: 13

CDR3aa: CASSYRQGGNQPQHF
j_gene: TRBJ1-5
abundance: -
v_gene: TRBV6-5
len: 15

CDR3aa: CASSLGASDIQYF
j_gene: TRBJ2-4
abundance: -
v_gene: TRBV7-2
len: 13

CDR3aa: CAWRHGGQGKNIQYF
j_gene: TRBJ2-4
abundance: -
v_gene: TRBV30
len: 15

CDR3aa: CASSPGQINTEAFF
j_gene: TRBJ1-1
abundance: -
v_gene: TRBV7-9
len: 14

CDR3aa: CAITGTSTDTQYF
j_gene: TRBJ2-3
abundance: -
v_gene: TRBV10-3
len: 13

CDR3aa: CASSPVQNTEAFF
j_gene: TRBJ1-1
abundance: -
v_gene: TRBV18
len: 13

CDR3aa: CASSGQGRYEQYF
j_gene: TRBJ2-7
abundance: -
v_gene: TRBV5-1
len: 13

CDR3aa: CASSTGALGTDTQYF
j_gene: TRBJ2-3
abundance: -
v_gene: TRBV5-1
len: 15

CDR3aa: CASSALDSVGNTIYF
j_gene: TRBJ1-3
abundance: -
v_gene: TRBV7-2
len: 15

CDR3aa: CASSLSSSYNSPLHF
j_gene: TRBJ1-6
abundance: -
v_gene: TRBV7-9
len: 15

CDR3aa: CASRSPDTQYF
j_gene: TRBJ2-3
abundance: -
v_gene: TRBV6-5
len: 11

CDR3aa: CASSIVTSGTDTQYF
j_gene: TRBJ2-3
abundance: -
v_gene: TRBV19
len: 15

CDR3aa: CASSLDSRGNQDEQYF
j_gene: TRBJ2-7
abundance: -
v_gene: TRBV11-2
len: 16

CDR3aa: CASSGRQSYEQYF
j_gene: TRBJ2-7
abundance: -
v_gene: TRBV4-1
len: 13

CDR3aa: CASSSGGTGWNTEAFF
j_gene: TRBJ1-1
abundance: -
v_gene: TRBV7-9
len: 16

CDR3aa: CASSLNDRISNQPQHF
j_gene: TRBJ1-5
abundance: few
v_gene: TRBV19
len: 16

CDR3aa: CASSFGGGGYEQYF
j_gene: TRBJ2-7
abundance: -
v_gene: TRBV5-8
len: 14

CDR3aa: CASRKGEGQEKLFF
j_gene: TRBJ1-4
abundance: -
v_gene: TRBV2
len: 14

CDR3aa: CASRAGGPGELFF
j_gene: TRBJ2-2
abundance: -
v_gene: TRBV7-8
len: 13

CDR3aa: CASSFRWGLAGELFF
j_gene: TRBJ2-2
abundance: -
v_gene: TRBV27
len: 15

CDR3aa: CASIPGPMNTEAFF
j_gene: TRBJ1-1
abundance: -
v_gene: TRBV28
len: 14

CDR3aa: CASSYSGGRDQPQHF
j_gene: TRBJ1-5
abundance: -
v_gene: TRBV6-5
len: 15

CDR3aa: CASSPQAANTGELFF
j_gene: TRBJ2-2
abundance: -
v_gene: TRBV18
len: 15

CDR3aa: CASSYRDSYEQYF
j_gene: TRBJ2-7
abundance: -
v_gene: TRBV27
len: 13

CDR3aa: CASSLEGWEQETQYF
j_gene: TRBJ2-5
abundance: once
v_gene: TRBV5-8
len: 15

CDR3aa: CASSFSPGGVLGYTF
j_gene: TRBJ1-2
abundance: -
v_gene: TRBV7-2
len: 15

CDR3aa: CASSLDSSPILEQFF
j_gene: TRBJ2-1
abundance: -
v_gene: TRBV5-4
len: 15

CDR3aa: CASTRQAREQFF
j_gene: TRBJ2-1
abundance: -
v_gene: TRBV6-5
len: 12

CDR3aa: CASSERGTDTQYF
j_gene: TRBJ2-3
abundance: -
v_gene: TRBV6-1
len: 13

CDR3aa: CASSLERGPGNTIYF
j_gene: TRBJ1-3
abundance: -
v_gene: TRBV27
len: 15

CDR3aa: CASSPQGANQPQHF
j_gene: TRBJ1-5
abundance: -
v_gene: TRBV18
len: 14

CDR3aa: CASSVATGTSNEQFF
j_gene: TRBJ2-1
abundance: -
v_gene: TRBV9
len: 15

CDR3aa: CASSSGSHNQPQHF
j_gene: TRBJ1-5
abundance: -
v_gene: TRBV6-5
len: 14

CDR3aa: CASSERSRAYF
j_gene: TRBJ2-7
abundance: once
v_gene: TRBV2
len: 11

CDR3aa: CSATPSSGYTF
j_gene: TRBJ1-2
abundance: -
v_gene: TRBV20-1
len: 11

CDR3aa: CASSLTTGGTYEQYF
j_gene: TRBJ2-7
abundance: -
v_gene: TRBV7-2
len: 15

CDR3aa: CASSSLGETQYF
j_gene: TRBJ2-5
abundance: -
v_gene: TRBV18
len: 12

CDR3aa: CASLGSGRMNTGELFF
j_gene: TRBJ2-2
abundance: -
v_gene: TRBV27
len: 16

CDR3aa: CASSSQVEAFF
j_gene: TRBJ1-1
abundance: -
v_gene: TRBV6-6
len: 11

CDR3aa: CASRPGLVAGELFF
j_gene: TRBJ2-2
abundance: -
v_gene: TRBV6-5
len: 14

CDR3aa: CASSEAGGPPDTQYF
j_gene: TRBJ2-3
abundance: -
v_gene: TRBV11-2
len: 15

CDR3aa: CAISAPPTSYEQYF
j_gene: TRBJ2-7
abundance: once
v_gene: TRBV10-3
len: 14

CDR3aa: CASSYSSFRETNYGYTF
j_gene: TRBJ1-2
abundance: -
v_gene: TRBV6-2/TRBV6-3
len: 17

CDR3aa: CASRPTPGGGGYTF
j_gene: TRBJ1-2
abundance: -
v_gene: TRBV6-5
len: 14